This T cell receptor (beta chain) was sequenced for a study of blood T cell repertoires in COVID-19. Study information: Sources were T cells, B-cell-depleted T cells, or PBMCs; the material itself was cDNA or gDNA.

This clone was observed a few times. This CDR3 comprises 13 residues. V gave up 2 bases and J gave up 8 bases; unmatched junction bases: 5. Germline loops: CDR1 SGHRS, CDR2 YFSETQ. Source study methods: Estimates of nucleated cell counts were drawn from the amplification of reference gene primers. Repertoires were generated with immunoSEQ multiplex PCR, while TCRdb's copy carries only in-frame clones and drops some. The D gene and trimming were derived from the DNA, and the V and J assignments and clone size from that table. The table has 80,000 or so clones, 91% seen once; the top ten hold 1.9%. Sample: peripheral blood. V usage is TRBV5-1 and J usage is TRBJ1-2, with TRBD1 matching over 8 bases. The receptor's source is a woman aged 50 to 65 in a cohort sampled during active COVID-19. CDR3 coding DNA: TGCGCCAGCAGCTTTGGACAGGGTAACGGCTACACCTTC. Translating gives CASSFGQGNGYTF.